The 19 T cell receptor beta chains presented below share a single source sample, sequenced in a study of metastatic and nonmetastatic thyroid tumors. Using MiXCR, TCRdb reanalyzed the PCR reads. This sample has roughly 93,000 clones, with roughly 13% found just once. No treatment of any kind had been given to any patient before thyroid surgery. Material for sequencing was blood. The receptors come from a female donor with papillary thyroid cancer or a benign thyroid nodule (not recorded which). Some clones in this sample may be carry-over from other donors' samples.

This clone occurred many times. The chain uses TRBV18 and TRBJ2-5, with D uncertain. V shed 6 bases and J shed 1 base, with 21 bases lying between them. The CDR3 loop spans 17 amino acids. CDR1 and CDR2 from the germline V gene are KGHSH and LQKENI. The CDR3 region is CASSPGLVTSTQETQYF. CDR3 in DNA: TGTGCCAGCTCCCCTGGTTTAGTTACAAGCACCCAAGAGACCCAGTACTTC.

Many counts were recorded for this clone. This rearrangement joins TRBV18 to TRBJ1-2; possible D gene TRBD1, 6 bases. The CDR3 has 15 amino acids. With 6 bases removed from V and 4 bases from J, the gap between germline ends came to 18 bases. Looked up from germline, CDR1 is KGHSH and CDR2 is LQKENI. The CDR3: CASSAQGRGVYGYTF. The DNA of the CDR3 is TGTGCCAGCTCCGCCCAGGGGAGGGGCGTCTATGGCTACACCTTC.

In this sample, this clone turned up many times. The rearrangement uses TRBV7-6 and TRBJ2-2, with TRBD1 identical over 9 bases. The trim removed 7 bases at V and 5 bases at J, leaving 8 bases unmatched. Germline V lookup: CDR1 SGHVS, CDR2 FNYEAQ. The CDR3 covers 15 residues. In DNA, the CDR3 is TGTGCCAGCACTCCGTTGACAGGGGGGACCGGGGAGCTGTTTTTT. Its protein product is CASTPLTGGTGELFF.

This clone was picked up many times. V gene TRBV28 combines with J gene TRBJ1-2; 7 bases are a match to TRBD1. The V and J ends lost 7 bases and 6 bases, in that order; junction bases with no gene match: 14. This CDR3 comprises 15 residues. Germline CDR1 is MDHEN and CDR2 is SYDVKM. CDR3 residues: CASTPLTGLDDGYTF. The CDR3 DNA follows: TGTGCCAGCACCCCATTGACAGGGCTTGACGATGGCTACACCTTC.

This clone was seen many times. This sequence joins TRBV7-2 and TRBJ1-1; TRBD1 matches at 7 bases. The germline gives CDR1 SGHTA, CDR2 FQGNSA. The CDR3 has 18 residues. Unmatched junction bases numbered 12, after V lost 0 bases and J lost 2 bases. This chain's CDR3 is CASSLATGVGQDNTEAFF. The CDR3 DNA reads TGTGCCAGCAGCTTAGCGACTGGGGTTGGACAGGATAACACTGAAGCTTTCTTT.

This clone was counted ten times or more. The chain employs TRBV11-2 and TRBJ2-1, with a tentative D call TRBD2 (6 bases). CDR1 is SGHAT and CDR2 is FQNNGV in the germline V gene. The CDR3 spans 16 residues. V dropped 1 base and J dropped 2 bases, with 12 bases sitting between them. The CDR3 bases are TGTGCCAGCAGCTTAGGGGGGACGGGGGCCTACAATGAGCAGTTCTTC. Residues: CASSLGGTGAYNEQFF. Looking up the rest from reference TRBV11-2 and TRBJ2-1 gives the full variable domain: EAGVAQSPRYKIIEKRQSVAFWCNPISGHATLYWYQQILGQGPKLLIQFQNNGVVDDSQLPKDRFSAERLKGVDSTLKIQPAKLEDSAVYLCASSLGGTGAYNEQFFGPGTRLTVL.

The V call is TRBV11-3, the J call TRBJ2-7; the D is unclear. V lost 1 base and J lost 2, with 12 bases in between. The CDR3 extends over 15 amino acids. Germline CDR1 and CDR2: SGHNT and YENEEA. CDR3 sequence: CASSLVRNPAYEQYF. As DNA, the CDR3 is TGTGCCAGCAGCTTAGTTAGAAATCCGGCCTACGAGCAGTACTTC.

The sample holds many counts of this clone. The J gene is TRBJ2-1, the V gene TRBV28; D may be TRBD2 (6 bases). V shed 7 bases and J shed 3 bases, with 16 bases lying between them. This CDR3 is built from 15 residues. The germline CDR1 and CDR2 sequences are MDHEN and SYDVKM. In DNA form, the CDR3 reads TGTGCCAGCACCTTCGGGGGAGAGTACTACAATGAGCAGTTCTTC. Its translation is CASTFGGEYYNEQFF.

The genes are TRBV12-3 or TRBV12-4 and TRBJ1-4, with D possibly being TRBD1 (5 bases). The CDR3 is 14 residues long. Deletions cut 3 bases from V and 6 bases from J, with 11 bases between. The CDR3 DNA reads as TGTGCCAGCAGTTTGTGGGGGGAAGATGAAAAACTGTTTTTT. Protein: CASSLWGEDEKLFF.

This clone was picked up many times. The CDR3 loop is CASSSTRGMNTEAFF. The CDR3 nucleotides read TGTGCCAGCAGCTCAACGAGGGGCATGAACACTGAAGCTTTCTTT. This rearrangement joins TRBV7-6 to TRBJ1-1; D is possibly TRBD1 (5 bases). The CDR3 contains 15 residues. The germline V gene encodes CDR1 SGHVS and CDR2 FNYEAQ. V lost 4 bases, J lost 0 bases, and 12 bases lay in between. The whole variable domain, filled in from reference TRBV7-6 and TRBJ1-1, reads GAGVSQSPRYKVTKRGQDVALRCDPISGHVSLYWYRQALGQGPEFLTYFNYEAQQDKSGLPNDRFSAERPEGSISTLTIQRTEQRDSAMYRCASSSTRGMNTEAFFGQGTRLTVV.

As for this clone: One junction end disagrees with the germline gene, perhaps due to a read error. The V gene is TRBV7-9, the J gene TRBJ2-2; D is undetermined. In germline, CDR1 is SEHNR, CDR2 FQNEAQ (reference sequence). The CDR3 contains 14 residues. The CDR3 DNA follows: TGTGCCGGCAGCTCACGGGTAAACACCGGGGAGCTGTTTTTT. The encoded protein is CAGSSRVNTGELFF.

This clone was seen many times. The chain employs TRBV28 and TRBJ2-4; 8 bases are shared with TRBD2. Germline lookup yields CDR1 MDHEN and CDR2 SYDVKM. This CDR3 region has 16 residues. V was pared by 5 bases and J by 2 bases, with 8 bases of the junction left unmatched. For the CDR3, the DNA is TGTGCCAGCAGTCAACCAGCGGGAGCGACCAAAAACATTCAGTACTTC. Its translation: CASSQPAGATKNIQYF.

The J gene is TRBJ2-3, the V gene TRBV14, with 8 bases lining up with TRBD2. Germline-derived CDR1 and CDR2 are SGHDN and FVKESK. After removal of 5 bases from V and 4 bases from J, the junction contained 11 bases not matched to a gene. The CDR3 is 16 amino acids. The CDR3 spells CASSEVAGGGSDTQYF. As DNA, the CDR3 is TGTGCCAGCAGCGAGGTGGCGGGAGGAGGGTCAGATACGCAGTATTTT.

This clone has at least ten counts. This rearrangement joins TRBV6-2 or TRBV6-3 to TRBJ2-1; D is ambiguous. Germline lookup yields CDR1 MNHEY and CDR2 SVGEGT. Between the trimmed V and J ends, which lost 3 bases and 6 bases, there was a span of 15 bases. The CDR3 loop spans 15 amino acids. CDR3: CASSYSAANGNEQFF. CDR3 in DNA: TGTGCCAGCAGTTATAGTGCCGCCAACGGCAATGAGCAGTTCTTC.

This clone was picked up many times. In DNA, the CDR3 is TGTGCCAGCAGCACCCAGCGGGGGGGCGAGCAGTACTTC. Translation: CASSTQRGGEQYF. The rearrangement uses TRBV7-2 and TRBJ2-7, with 10 bases identical to TRBD2. The germline V gene encodes CDR1 SGHTA and CDR2 FQGNSA. Trimming cost V 5 bases and J 6 bases; bases outside gene matches: 4. CDR3 length equals 13 residues.

This rearrangement joins TRBV19 to TRBJ1-5; tentatively, D is TRBD1 (6 bases). This CDR3 region has 15 residues. Germline-derived CDR1 and CDR2 are LNHDA and SQIVND (reference sequence). V was cut by 4 bases and J by 7 bases, with 17 bases left in between. The chain's CDR3 is CASSTVALTGQPQHF. The CDR3 nucleotides read TGTGCCAGTAGTACCGTCGCACTCACAGGGCAGCCCCAGCATTTT.

As regards this clone: This may arise from a read error, as a much more abundant clone is one base away. The chain is built from TRBV29-1 and TRBJ2-1; D remains unclear. V was shortened by 0 bases and J by 0 bases, with 12 bases between the two germline ends. CDR1 is SQVTM and CDR2 is ANQGSEA in the germline V gene. There are 16 residues in the CDR3. CDR3 in amino acids: CSVEDPSVSSYNEQFF. The CDR3, as DNA: TGCAGCGTTGAAGATCCCTCAGTCAGCTCCTACAATGAGCAGTTCTTC.

This clone has at least ten counts. The rearrangement joins TRBV7-2 to TRBJ2-1; D may be TRBD1 or TRBD2 (6 bases each). The CDR3 extends over 15 amino acids. V was clipped by 5 bases and J by 7 bases, with 18 bases between them. Germline values: CDR1 SGHTA, CDR2 FQGNSA. The CDR3 loop is CASSHRDLGGNEQFF. The CDR3 coding sequence is TGTGCCAGCAGCCACCGGGATTTAGGGGGGAATGAGCAGTTCTTC.

This clone was observed at least ten times. The chain is built from TRBV27 and TRBJ1-1; D is unclear. Trimming cost V 9 bases and J 4 bases, with 12 bases left between them. Germline CDR1 MNHEY, CDR2 SMNVEV (reference sequence). This CDR3 spans 12 amino acids. CDR3 residues: CASSDGITEAFF. CDR3 sequence (DNA): TGTGCCAGTTCTGACGGGATCACTGAAGCTTTCTTT.